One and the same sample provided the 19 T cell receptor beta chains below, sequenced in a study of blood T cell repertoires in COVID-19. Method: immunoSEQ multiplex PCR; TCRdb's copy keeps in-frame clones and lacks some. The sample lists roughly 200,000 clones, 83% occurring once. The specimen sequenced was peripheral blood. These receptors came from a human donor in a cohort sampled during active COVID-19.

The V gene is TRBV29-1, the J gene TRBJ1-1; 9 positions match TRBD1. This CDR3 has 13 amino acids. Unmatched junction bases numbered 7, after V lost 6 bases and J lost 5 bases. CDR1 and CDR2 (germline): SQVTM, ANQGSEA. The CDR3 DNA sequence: TGCAGCGTACACAGGGGGCGCGATACTGAAGCTTTCTTT. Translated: CSVHRGRDTEAFF.

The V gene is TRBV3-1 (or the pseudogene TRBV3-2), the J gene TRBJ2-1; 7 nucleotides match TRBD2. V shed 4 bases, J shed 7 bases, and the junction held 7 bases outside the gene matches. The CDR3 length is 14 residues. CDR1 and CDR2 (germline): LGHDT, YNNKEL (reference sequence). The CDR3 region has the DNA TGTGCCAGCAGCCCAGGACTAGTGGCGAATGAGCAGTTCTTC. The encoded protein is CASSPGLVANEQFF.

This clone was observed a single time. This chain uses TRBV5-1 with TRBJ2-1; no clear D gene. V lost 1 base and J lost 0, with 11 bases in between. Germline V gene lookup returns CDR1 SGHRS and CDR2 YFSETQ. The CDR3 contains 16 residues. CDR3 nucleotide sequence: TGCGCCAGCAGCTTGATTGGTTCTAGCTCCTACAATGAGCAGTTCTTC. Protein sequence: CASSLIGSSSYNEQFF.

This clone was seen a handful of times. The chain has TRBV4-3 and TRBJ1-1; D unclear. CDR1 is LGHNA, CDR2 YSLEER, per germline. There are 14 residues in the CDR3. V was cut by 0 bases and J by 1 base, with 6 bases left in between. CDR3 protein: CASSQDSGNTEAFF. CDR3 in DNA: TGCGCCAGCAGCCAAGACTCGGGGAACACTGAAGCTTTCTTT.

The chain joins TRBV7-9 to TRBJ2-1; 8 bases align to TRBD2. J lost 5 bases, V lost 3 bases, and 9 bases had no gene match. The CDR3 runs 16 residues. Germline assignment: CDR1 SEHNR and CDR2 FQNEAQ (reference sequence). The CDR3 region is CASSFGLGREDNEQFF. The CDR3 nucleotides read TGTGCCAGCAGCTTCGGGCTCGGGCGGGAGGACAATGAGCAGTTCTTC.

The CDR3 region is CASSYGTSGSFPYEQYF. In DNA form, the CDR3 reads TGCGCCAGCAGCTACGGGACTAGCGGTTCTTTCCCCTACGAGCAGTACTTC. The chain combines TRBV5-1 with TRBJ2-7; 11 nucleotides match TRBD2. This CDR3 is 17 amino acids long. CDR1 is SGHRS, CDR2 YFSETQ, per germline. V trimming: 3 bases; J trimming: 2 bases; junction bases outside the gene matches: 10.

As DNA, the CDR3 is TGTGCCAGCAGCCTCGCCGGAGGGCACACCGGGGAGCTGTTTTTT. Amino acid sequence: CASSLAGGHTGELFF. The V gene is TRBV5-6, the J gene TRBJ2-2, with D perhaps TRBD2 (6 bases). CDR1 is SGHDT and CDR2 is YYEEEE in the germline V gene. Trimming took 4 bases from V and 3 from J, leaving 13 bases between them. This CDR3 is 15 amino acids long.

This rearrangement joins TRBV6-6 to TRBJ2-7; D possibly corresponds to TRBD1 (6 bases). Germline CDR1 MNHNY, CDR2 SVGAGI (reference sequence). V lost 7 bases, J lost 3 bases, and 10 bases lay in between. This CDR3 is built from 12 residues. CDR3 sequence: CASKGGDYEQYF. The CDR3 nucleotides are TGTGCCAGCAAAGGGGGAGACTACGAGCAGTACTTC.

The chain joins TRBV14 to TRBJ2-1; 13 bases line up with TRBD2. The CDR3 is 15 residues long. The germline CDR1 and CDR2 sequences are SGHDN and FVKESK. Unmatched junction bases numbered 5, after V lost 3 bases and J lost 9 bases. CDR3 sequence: CASSHGLAGDSEQFF. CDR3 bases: TGTGCCAGCAGCCACGGACTAGCGGGGGACAGTGAGCAGTTCTTC.

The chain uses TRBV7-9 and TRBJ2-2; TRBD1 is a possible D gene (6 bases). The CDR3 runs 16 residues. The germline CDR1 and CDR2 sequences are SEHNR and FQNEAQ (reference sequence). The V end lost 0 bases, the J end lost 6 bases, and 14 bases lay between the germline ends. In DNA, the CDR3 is TGTGCCAGCAGCTTAGCGCGAGTACAGGGTGCCGGGGAGCTGTTTTTT. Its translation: CASSLARVQGAGELFF. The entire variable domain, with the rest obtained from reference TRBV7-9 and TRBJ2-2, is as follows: DTGVSQNPRHKITKRGQNVTFRCDPISEHNRLYWYRQTLGQGPEFLTYFQNEAQLEKSRLLSDRFSAERPKGSFSTLEIQRTEQGDSAMYLCASSLARVQGAGELFFGEGSRLTVL.

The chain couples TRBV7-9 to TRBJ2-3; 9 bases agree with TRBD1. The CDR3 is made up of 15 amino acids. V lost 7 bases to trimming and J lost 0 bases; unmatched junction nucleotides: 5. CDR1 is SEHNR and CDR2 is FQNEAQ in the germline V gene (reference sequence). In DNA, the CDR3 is TGTGCCAGCACCGTGGGACAGGGTAGCACAGATACGCAGTATTTT. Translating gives CASTVGQGSTDTQYF.

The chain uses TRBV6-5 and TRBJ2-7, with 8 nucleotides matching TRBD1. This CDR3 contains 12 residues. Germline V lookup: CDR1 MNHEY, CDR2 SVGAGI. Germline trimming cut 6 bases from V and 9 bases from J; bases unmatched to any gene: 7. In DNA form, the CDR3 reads TGTGCCAGCAGCCCAGGACAGGGCGGGCAGTACTTC. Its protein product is CASSPGQGGQYF.

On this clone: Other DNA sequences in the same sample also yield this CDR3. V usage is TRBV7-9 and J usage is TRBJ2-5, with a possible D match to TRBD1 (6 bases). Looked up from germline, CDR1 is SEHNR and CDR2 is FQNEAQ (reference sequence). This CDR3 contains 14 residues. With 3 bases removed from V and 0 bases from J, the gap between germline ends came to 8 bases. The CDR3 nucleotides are TGTGCCAGCAGCTTTGGACAGAACCAAGAGACCCAGTACTTC. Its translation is CASSFGQNQETQYF.

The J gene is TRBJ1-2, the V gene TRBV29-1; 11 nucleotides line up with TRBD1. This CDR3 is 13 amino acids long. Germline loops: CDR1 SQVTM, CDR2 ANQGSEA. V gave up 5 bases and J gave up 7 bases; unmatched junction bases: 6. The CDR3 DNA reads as TGCAGCGTTCCAGGACAGGGGGCTGCTGGCTACACCTTC. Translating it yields CSVPGQGAAGYTF.

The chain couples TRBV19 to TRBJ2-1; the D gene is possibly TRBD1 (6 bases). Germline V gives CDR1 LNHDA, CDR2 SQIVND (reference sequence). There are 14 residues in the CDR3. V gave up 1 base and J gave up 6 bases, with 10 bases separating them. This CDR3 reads CASSIGVGGNEQFF. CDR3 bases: TGTGCCAGTAGTATAGGGGTAGGGGGCAATGAGCAGTTCTTC.

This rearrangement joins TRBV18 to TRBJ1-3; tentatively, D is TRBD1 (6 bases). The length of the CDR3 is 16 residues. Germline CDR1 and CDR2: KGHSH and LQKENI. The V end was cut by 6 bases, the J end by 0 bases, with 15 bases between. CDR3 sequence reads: CASSPVGASSGNTIYF. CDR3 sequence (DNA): TGTGCCAGCTCGCCGGTGGGGGCGTCCTCTGGAAACACCATATATTTT. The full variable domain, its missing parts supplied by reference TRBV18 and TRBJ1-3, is NAGVMQNPRHLVRRRGQEARLRCSPMKGHSHVYWYRQLPEEGLKFMVYLQKENIIDESGMPKERFSAEFPKEGPSILRIQQVVRGDSAAYFCASSPVGASSGNTIYFGEGSWLTVV.

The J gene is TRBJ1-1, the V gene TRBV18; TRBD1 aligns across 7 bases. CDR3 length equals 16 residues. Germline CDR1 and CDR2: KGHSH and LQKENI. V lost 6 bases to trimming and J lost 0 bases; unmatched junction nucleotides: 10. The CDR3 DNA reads TGTGCCAGCTCCCCCCAACAGGGGTCCATGAACACTGAAGCTTTCTTT. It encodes CASSPQQGSMNTEAFF. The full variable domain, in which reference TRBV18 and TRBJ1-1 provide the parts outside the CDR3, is NAGVMQNPRHLVRRRGQEARLRCSPMKGHSHVYWYRQLPEEGLKFMVYLQKENIIDESGMPKERFSAEFPKEGPSILRIQQVVRGDSAAYFCASSPQQGSMNTEAFFGQGTRLTVV.

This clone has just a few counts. The CDR3 DNA reads as TGTGCCAGCAGCTTAGGACAGGGCCAGCCCCAGCATTTT. Its protein product is CASSLGQGQPQHF. The J gene is TRBJ1-5, the V gene TRBV7-2, with 7 bases that match TRBD1. This CDR3 spans 13 amino acids. Germline lookup yields CDR1 SGHTA and CDR2 FQGNSA. After removal of 1 base from V and 7 bases from J, the junction contained 1 base not matched to a gene.

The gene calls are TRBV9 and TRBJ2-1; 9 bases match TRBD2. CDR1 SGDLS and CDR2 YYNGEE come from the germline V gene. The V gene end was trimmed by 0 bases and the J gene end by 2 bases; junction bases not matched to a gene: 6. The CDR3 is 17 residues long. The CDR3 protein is CASSVAPSGGPYNEQFF. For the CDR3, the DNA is TGTGCCAGCAGCGTAGCTCCGAGCGGGGGGCCCTACAATGAGCAGTTCTTC.